This T cell receptor beta chain came from a study of cytomegalovirus exposure and HLA in healthy donors. This CDR3 is 16 amino acids long. The V end lost 8 bases, the J end lost 2 bases, and 16 bases lay between the germline ends. The germline gives CDR1 SGHAT, CDR2 FQDESV (reference sequence). This clone was seen a handful of times. Its antigen is as yet unknown. Findings of the study overall: As was reported, the classifier diagnosed cytomegalovirus status with high specificity and sensitivity.

With 60 Vbeta and 13 Jbeta primers, the PCR was carried out. The repertoire was sequenced with immunoSEQ multiplex PCR; TCRdb's copy has only in-frame clones and lacks some. The table lists about 90,000 clones, around 76% of them singletons, with roughly 0.6% in the top ten. The chain employs TRBV11-1 and TRBJ2-6; D might be TRBD1 (6 bases). This TCR was recovered from a man aged 30 to 39 in good health and CMV-seronegative. The sample consisted of PBMCs. CDR3 sequence: CASERQAFPGANVLTF. The CDR3 nucleotides read TGTGCCAGCGAGAGACAGGCCTTCCCTGGGGCCAACGTCCTGACTTTC.